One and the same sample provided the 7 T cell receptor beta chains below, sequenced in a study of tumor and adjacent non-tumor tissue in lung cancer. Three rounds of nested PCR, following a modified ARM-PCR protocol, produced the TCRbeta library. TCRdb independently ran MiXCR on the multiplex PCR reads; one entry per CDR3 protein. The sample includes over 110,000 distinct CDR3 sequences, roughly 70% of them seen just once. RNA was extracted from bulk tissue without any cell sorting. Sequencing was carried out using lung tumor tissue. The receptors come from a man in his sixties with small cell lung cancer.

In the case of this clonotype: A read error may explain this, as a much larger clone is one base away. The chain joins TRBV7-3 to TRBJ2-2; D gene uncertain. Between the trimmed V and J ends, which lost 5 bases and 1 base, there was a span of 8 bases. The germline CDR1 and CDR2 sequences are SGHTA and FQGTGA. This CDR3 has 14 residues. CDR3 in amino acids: CASSPDLNTGELFF. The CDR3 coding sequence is TGTGCCAGCAGCCCGGACCTGAACACCGGGGAGCTGTTTTTT. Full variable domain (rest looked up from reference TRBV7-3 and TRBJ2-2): GAGVSQTPSNKVTEKGKYVELRCDPISGHTALYWYRQSLGQGPEFLIYFQGTGAADDSGLPNDRFFAVRPEGSVSTLKIQRTERGDSAVYLCASSPDLNTGELFFGEGSRLTVL.

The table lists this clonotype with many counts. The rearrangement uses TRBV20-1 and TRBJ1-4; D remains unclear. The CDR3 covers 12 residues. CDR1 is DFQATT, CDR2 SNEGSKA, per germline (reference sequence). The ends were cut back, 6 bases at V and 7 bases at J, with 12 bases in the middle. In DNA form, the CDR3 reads TGCAGTGCCGCCCTCTTGAGTGAAAAACTGTTTTTT. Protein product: CSAALLSEKLFF.

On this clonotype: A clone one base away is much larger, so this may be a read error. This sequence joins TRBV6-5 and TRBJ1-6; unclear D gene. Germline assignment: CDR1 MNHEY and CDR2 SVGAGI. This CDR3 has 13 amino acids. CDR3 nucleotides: TGTGCCAGCAGGAGCTCCTATAATTCATCCCTCCACTTT. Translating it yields CASRSSYNSSLHF.

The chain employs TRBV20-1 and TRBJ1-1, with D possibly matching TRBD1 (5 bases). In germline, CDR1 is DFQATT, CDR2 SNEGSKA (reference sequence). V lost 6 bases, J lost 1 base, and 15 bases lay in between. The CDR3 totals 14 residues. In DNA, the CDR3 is TGCAGTGCCCCCGTCGGGGGTGCGAACACTGAAGCTTTCTTT. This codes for CSAPVGGANTEAFF.

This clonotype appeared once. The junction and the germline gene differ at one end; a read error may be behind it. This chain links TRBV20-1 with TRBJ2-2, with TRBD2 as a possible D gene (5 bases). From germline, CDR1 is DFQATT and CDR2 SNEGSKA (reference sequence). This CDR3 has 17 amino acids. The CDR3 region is CSTRDVRLPLNTGELFF. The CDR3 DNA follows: TGCAGTACTAGAGATGTAAGGCTACCCTTGAACACCGGGGAGCTGTTTTTT.

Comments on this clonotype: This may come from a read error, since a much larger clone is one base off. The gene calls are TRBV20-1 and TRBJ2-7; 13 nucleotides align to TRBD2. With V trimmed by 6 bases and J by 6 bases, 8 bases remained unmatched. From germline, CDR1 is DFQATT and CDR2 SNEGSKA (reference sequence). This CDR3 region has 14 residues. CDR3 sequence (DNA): TGCAGTGCCGGGACTAGCGGGACAACCATCGAGCAGTACTTC. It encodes CSAGTSGTTIEQYF.

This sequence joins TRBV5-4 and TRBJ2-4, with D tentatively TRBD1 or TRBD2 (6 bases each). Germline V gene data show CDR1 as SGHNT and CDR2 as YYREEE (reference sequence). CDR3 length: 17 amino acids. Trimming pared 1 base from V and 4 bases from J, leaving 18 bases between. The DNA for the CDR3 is TGTGCCAGCAGCTTGTTAGTCGGGAGAGGGACAAAAAACATTCAGTACTTC. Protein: CASSLLVGRGTKNIQYF.